Each of the 10 T cell receptor beta chains below was sequenced from the same sample in a study of yellow fever vaccine responses in identical twins. Via MiXCR, TCRdb re-called the RT-PCR reads, giving one row per CDR3 protein. The data show 20,000 to 25,000 distinct CDR3 sequences, around four fifths seen once. This specimen was T cells from blood (PBMCs), unsorted or a sorted subset (not recorded which), taken before or after yellow fever vaccination (not recorded which). The receptors derive from a woman aged 18-29 years who received the yellow fever vaccine.

The chain combines TRBV2 with TRBJ2-3; TRBD2 matches at 12 bases. CDR1 SNHLY and CDR2 FYNNEI come from the germline V gene. The CDR3 runs 15 residues. V dropped 7 bases and J dropped 3; count of bases not matched to a gene: 5. CDR3 region: CASTGLAGRTDTQYF. The CDR3 bases are TGTGCCAGCACAGGACTAGCGGGAAGGACAGATACGCAGTATTTT. The full variable domain, with the rest looked up from reference TRBV2 and TRBJ2-3, is EPEVTQTPSHQVTQMGQEVILRCVPISNHLYFYWYRQILGQKVEFLVSFYNNEISEKSEIFDDQFSVERPDGSNFTLKIRSTKLEDSAMYFCASTGLAGRTDTQYFGPGTRLTVL.

The rearrangement joins TRBV12-2 to TRBJ2-7; whether TRBD2, the table's D call, matches the DNA was not checked. TRBV12-2 is a known pseudogene. The CDR3 contains 13 residues. The CDR3 loop reads CASRLDQGHEQYF. The CDR3 region has the DNA TGTGCAAGTCGCTTAGATCAGGGCCACGAGCAGTACTTC.

This chain joins TRBV7-9 and TRBJ1-2; D possibly corresponds to TRBD1 (5 bases). Per germline, CDR1 SEHNR and CDR2 FQNEAQ (reference sequence). The CDR3 loop spans 12 amino acids. The V gene lost 6 bases and the J gene lost 8 bases, with 13 bases spanning the gap. The CDR3 loop is CASSLQEGGYTF. The CDR3 region has the DNA TGTGCCAGCAGTTTACAGGAGGGAGGCTACACCTTC.

This clonotype was observed a handful of times. The rearrangement links TRBV6-1 to TRBJ1-2; D uncertain. V was cut by 6 bases and J by 7 bases, with 15 bases left in between. The germline V gene has CDR1 MNHNS and CDR2 SASEGT. This CDR3 spans 13 amino acids. The CDR3 nucleotides are TGTGCCAGCAGCACCGGGAGAAGCTTTGGCTACACCTTC. It is translated as CASSTGRSFGYTF.

The genes are TRBV7-2 and TRBJ1-5; no clear D gene. Trimming cost V 1 base and J 0 bases, with 7 bases left between them. The CDR3 extends over 15 amino acids. Germline-derived CDR1 and CDR2 are SGHTA and FQGNSA. CDR3 DNA: TGTGCCAGCAGCTTAGTAGAAGGTAGCAATCAGCCCCAGCATTTT. Translating gives CASSLVEGSNQPQHF.

This chain joins TRBV28 and TRBJ2-7; 7 bases map to TRBD1. V shed 5 bases and J 4 bases; nucleotides not matched to a gene: 2. This CDR3 contains 12 residues. Germline assignment: CDR1 MDHEN and CDR2 SYDVKM. This chain's CDR3 is CASSGQVYEQYV. The CDR3, as DNA: TGTGCCAGCAGTGGACAGGTTTACGAGCAGTACGTC.

The genes are TRBV29-1 and TRBJ2-3; D remains unclear. Per germline, CDR1 SQVTM and CDR2 ANQGSEA. Trimming took 8 bases from V and 6 from J, leaving 12 bases between them. The CDR3 is made up of 11 amino acids. CDR3 bases: TGCAGCCCCCGCATGGCTGATACGCAGTATTTT. It yields the protein CSPRMADTQYF.

The chain joins TRBV5-6 to TRBJ2-3; D remains ambiguous. CDR1 is SGHDT, CDR2 YYEEEE, per germline. The CDR3 runs 15 residues. V was clipped by 0 bases and J by 3 bases, with 11 bases between them. The CDR3 sequence: CASSLGLMVTDTQYF. In nucleotides, the CDR3 is TGTGCCAGCAGCTTGGGTCTGATGGTGACAGATACGCAGTATTTT.

The rearrangement links TRBV20-1 to TRBJ2-5; D gene unclear. This CDR3 is 15 amino acids long. Trimming took 1 base from V and 1 from J, leaving 13 bases between them. The germline V gene has CDR1 DFQATT and CDR2 SNEGSKA (reference sequence). Here the CDR3 DNA reads TGCAGTGCTAGAGCATACGATGCCCCCCAAGAGACCCAGTACTTC. As protein: CSARAYDAPQETQYF.

The chain is built from TRBV6-1 and TRBJ1-3; a weak D match, TRBD1 (6 bases). Trimming removed 4 bases from V and 0 bases from J, with 13 bases in between. Germline-derived CDR1 and CDR2 are MNHNS and SASEGT. The CDR3 sequence is 16 residues long. The CDR3 region is CASSVDRSRSGNTIYF. The CDR3 DNA reads TGTGCCAGCAGTGTCGACAGGTCCCGCTCTGGAAACACCATATATTTT.